This T cell receptor beta chain was recovered during a study of PD-L1 blockade in urothelial cancer. Study as a whole: Atezolizumab (1,200 mg intravenously every 3 weeks) began around 2014 for patients. Samples came from 3 weeks, at the second dose, and 6 weeks into treatment.

TCRdb's copy holds only in-frame clones and misses some; the assay was immunoSEQ multiplex PCR. The sample yields around 47,000 clones, roughly 78% seen once. The V end was cut by 6 bases, the J end by 3 bases, with 15 bases between. Germline V gene data show CDR1 as MNHEY and CDR2 as SVGAGI. This CDR3 is built from 15 residues. This clone has a handful of counts. Indicated time point: peripheral blood 6 weeks after treatment start. The material was PBMCs, obtained around atezolizumab (anti-PD-L1) treatment. The genes are TRBV6-5 and TRBJ1-5; D not resolved. The clonotype was recovered from a man aged 55 to 69 with urothelial cancer. CDR3: CASRPDGKPNQPQHF. The CDR3 DNA sequence: TGTGCCAGCAGACCCGACGGGAAGCCCAATCAGCCCCAGCATTTT.